This T cell receptor beta chain appears in the sequencing data of a study of early T cells in non-severe SARS-CoV-2 infection (dated by TCRdb to about 2021). As for the study more broadly: TCR sequencing used bulk RNA from unsorted whole blood, so alpha and beta chains could not be paired.

The library was obtained by 5' RACE. Sequencing used a NextSeq 500. Unique molecular identifiers were attached to individual cDNA molecules in the TCR library protocol so that sequencing error and PCR bias could be corrected. Sequencing covered both TCR alpha and beta chains, and within each sample the abundances of alpha and beta sequences were tightly co-correlated. Regarding the original processing steps: Decombinator V4 was used to perform V gene, J gene and CDR3 annotation of TCR sequences. TCRs were defined as expanded if a significant change between any two time points was detected under a Poisson model with p below 0.0001. TCR abundances were normalised to the total number of TCRs sequenced per sample and were expressed as counts per million. A search of VDJdb, accessed on 1 November 2021, was run for TCRs annotated to CMV, EBV and SARS-CoV-2, with TCRs annotated for multiple antigens excluded. Using fastp at Q25 and MiXCR, TCRdb reprocessed the public reads and kept productive beta chains. For every CDR3 protein sequence, its rows merge into one entry that carries the most common genes and DNA. The V and J calls were determined by TCRdb, not by the authors. This sample has approximately 50,000 distinct CDR3 sequences in its table, and approximately 12% of those were observed once. The ten largest clonotypes hold around 1.4% of the sample.

The full study reports these points: Matching against VDJdb was skewed toward anti-spike CD8 responses, likely underestimated virus-specific expansions, and missed private and CD4 specificities.

The sample holds many counts of this clonotype. Its antigen is unknown. It has no much larger one-base neighbor in the sample; base qualities were not kept. A case-control design nested within a healthcare worker cohort in London, UK, was used, with weekly nasopharyngeal swab PCR tests and blood sampling performed. Healthcare workers were recruited during the week of the UK lockdown, between 23 and 31 March 2020, and followed weekly for up to about 15 weeks. This clonotype originated in an adult who was a healthcare worker with PCR-confirmed SARS-CoV-2 infection or an uninfected control (not recorded which). Sample: whole blood.

The CDR3 protein is CASSPPGMGADEQYF. Here is the DNA: TGTGCCAGCTCACCACCGGGCATGGGGGCGGACGAGCAGTACTTC. The receptor chain draws on TRBV18 and TRBJ2-7; TRBD1 is possibly the D segment (6 matching bases). The CDR3 covers 15 residues, taking in both the cysteine and the phenylalanine. Here the CDR3 DNA is all that survives: 45 bases in frame from base 1. CDR1 and CDR2 are read off the germline V gene as KGHSH and LQKENI. Cut back by 0 bases and 5 bases, the V and J ends lie 14 bases apart.